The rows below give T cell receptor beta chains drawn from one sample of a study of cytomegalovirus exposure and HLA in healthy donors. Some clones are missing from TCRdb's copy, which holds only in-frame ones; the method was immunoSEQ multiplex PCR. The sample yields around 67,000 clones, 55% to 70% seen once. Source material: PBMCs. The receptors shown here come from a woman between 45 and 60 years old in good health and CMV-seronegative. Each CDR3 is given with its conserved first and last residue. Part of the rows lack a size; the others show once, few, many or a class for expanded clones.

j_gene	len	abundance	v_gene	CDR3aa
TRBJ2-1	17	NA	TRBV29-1	CIVISLAGRSSYNEQFF
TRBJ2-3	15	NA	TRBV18	CASSRGTSGTDTQYF
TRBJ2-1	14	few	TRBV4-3	CASSQLGAGNEQFF
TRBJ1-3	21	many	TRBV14	CASSHTPGQRTLGYSGNTIYF
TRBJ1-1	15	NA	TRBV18	CASSPQDTRNTEAFF
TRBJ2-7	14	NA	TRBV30	CAWSAGGGRYEQYF
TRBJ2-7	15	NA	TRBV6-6	CASSYSFGTSSEQYF
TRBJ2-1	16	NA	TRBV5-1	CASSHAGLRGYNEQFF
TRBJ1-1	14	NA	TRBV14	CASSQAGPRSEAFF
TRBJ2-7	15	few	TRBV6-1	CASSEMSGASYEQYF
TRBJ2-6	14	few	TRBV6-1	CASRRDSGANVLTF
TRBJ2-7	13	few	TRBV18	CAPTRAGVHEQYF
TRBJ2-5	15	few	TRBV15	CATSRALAGQETQYF
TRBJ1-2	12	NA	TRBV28	CASSSPGQGYTF
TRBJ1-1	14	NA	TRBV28	CASNPGTLNTEAFF
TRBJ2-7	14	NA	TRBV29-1	CSVRAGPAGYEQYF
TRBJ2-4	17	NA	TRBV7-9	CASRTIAGTAGKNIQYF
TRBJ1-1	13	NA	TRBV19	CASSIVQNTEAFF
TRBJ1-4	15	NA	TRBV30	CAWSRDSTLDEKLFF
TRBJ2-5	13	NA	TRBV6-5	CASSRRESETQYF
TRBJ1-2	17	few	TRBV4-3	CASSQDHRHLWNYGYTF
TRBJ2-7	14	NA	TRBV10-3	CAIRPGQGAYEQYF
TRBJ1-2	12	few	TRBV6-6	CASSAGNYGYTF
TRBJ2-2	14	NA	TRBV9	CASSPSTYAGELFF
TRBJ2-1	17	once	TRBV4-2	CASSQSGRSGAYNEQFF
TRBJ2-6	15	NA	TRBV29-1	CSVGGMVTGANVLTF
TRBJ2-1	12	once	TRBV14	CASSLQGNEQFF
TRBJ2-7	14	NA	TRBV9	CASSVGHTSYEQYF
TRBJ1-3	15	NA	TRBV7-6	CASSLAGTAINTIYF
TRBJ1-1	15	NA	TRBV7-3	CASSWGVGMNTEAFF
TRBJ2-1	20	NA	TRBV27	CASSLSRIAGGLSSYNEQFF
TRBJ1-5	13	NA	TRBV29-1	CSVAAGSNQPQHF
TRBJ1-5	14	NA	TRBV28	CASSTYRGSQPQHF
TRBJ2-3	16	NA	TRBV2	CASSVWRAGGSDTQYF
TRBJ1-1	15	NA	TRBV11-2	CASSLFGQANTEAFF
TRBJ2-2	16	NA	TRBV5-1	CASSLGTGGNTGELFF
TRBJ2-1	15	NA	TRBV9	CASSASGLGYNEQFF
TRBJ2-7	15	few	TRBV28	CASISPGTGGNEQYF
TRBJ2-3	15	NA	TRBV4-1	CASSQPGGIADTQYF
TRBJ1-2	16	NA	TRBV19	CASSRTPTGAHYGYTF
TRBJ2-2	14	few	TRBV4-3	CASSQEGVGRELFF
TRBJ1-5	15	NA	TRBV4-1	CASSLRGSNNQPQHF
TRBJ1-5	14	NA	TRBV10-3	CAISVTVGNQPQHF
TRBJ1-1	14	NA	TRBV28	CASTRWGVNTEAFF
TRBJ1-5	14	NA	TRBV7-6	CASSSDGDNQPQHF